The 3 T cell receptor beta chains given below trace back to one sample, sequenced in a study of T cells in Graves' hyperthyroidism and ophthalmopathy. Researchers took RNA transcripts and amplified the TCR beta CDR3 regions from them. The TCR CDR3 first-round RT-PCR relied on the HTBI primer set. Via MiXCR, TCRdb re-called the multiplex PCR reads, giving one row per CDR3 protein. The data contain over 350,000 distinct CDR3 sequences, roughly 14% of them seen just once; the ten biggest clones take up roughly 13%. Sequencing was performed on blood. These TCRs come from a man aged 18 to 30 with Graves' ophthalmopathy.

This clonotype was counted at least ten times. This chain links TRBV10-3 with TRBJ1-2; 7 bases map to TRBD1. The CDR3 runs 15 residues. Per the germline V gene, CDR1 is ENHRY and CDR2 is SYGVKD. V shed 3 bases, J shed 2 bases, and the junction held 6 bases outside the gene matches. CDR3 sequence (DNA): TGTGCCATCAGTGACGACAGGGATGGGAACTATGGCTACACCTTC. Translated: CAISDDRDGNYGYTF.

There are many counts of this clonotype. The gene calls are TRBV6-2 or TRBV6-3 and TRBJ2-3; possibly TRBD2 for D (5 bases). The CDR3 is made up of 12 amino acids. The germline CDR1 and CDR2 sequences are MNHEY and SVGEGT. Trimming left V 5 bases short and J 6 bases short, with 9 bases between. CDR3 nucleotides: TGTGCCAGCAGTGGGTTAGCGGATACGCAGTATTTT. Translating gives CASSGLADTQYF.

The chain combines TRBV7-9 with TRBJ2-4; possible D gene TRBD2, 5 bases. Germline CDR1 SEHNR, CDR2 FQNEAQ (reference sequence). V was shortened by 8 bases and J by 1 base, with 15 bases between the two germline ends. The CDR3 spans 15 residues. The CDR3, as DNA: TGTGCCAGCCAACTTCTCGGCGGGGCCAAAAACATTCAGTACTTC. It translates to CASQLLGGAKNIQYF.